The table lists the clone carrying this T cell receptor (beta chain) with many counts. Its antigen is as yet unknown. This CDR3 region has 17 residues. V was shortened by 0 bases and J by 2 bases, with 17 bases between the two germline ends. CDR1 is SGHRS and CDR2 is YFSETQ in the germline V gene. The sample comes from a study of identical twins. Findings and limits, study-wide: Surplus twin overlap in beta out-of-frame sequences was less pronounced. Partial confounding of zero-insertion analyses by invariant MAIT and iNKT cells was possible.

Healthy Caucasians provided all donations. Template switching introduced a universal primer site, and the cDNA bore unique molecular identifiers. TCRdb reanalysed the 5' RACE reads using MiXCR and keeps one entry per CDR3 protein. Among approximately 700,000 distinct CDR3 sequences, 5.5% to 6.5% were seen once, and the ten largest hold 1.5% to 2%. The material sequenced was naive T cells sorted from blood. The rearrangement uses TRBV5-1 and TRBJ2-5, with D unresolved. The TCR sequence derives from a young man in good health. The CDR3: CASSLGLGGGLQETQYF. The CDR3 region has the DNA TGCGCCAGCAGCTTGGGGCTTGGTGGCGGCTTACAAGAGACCCAGTACTTC.